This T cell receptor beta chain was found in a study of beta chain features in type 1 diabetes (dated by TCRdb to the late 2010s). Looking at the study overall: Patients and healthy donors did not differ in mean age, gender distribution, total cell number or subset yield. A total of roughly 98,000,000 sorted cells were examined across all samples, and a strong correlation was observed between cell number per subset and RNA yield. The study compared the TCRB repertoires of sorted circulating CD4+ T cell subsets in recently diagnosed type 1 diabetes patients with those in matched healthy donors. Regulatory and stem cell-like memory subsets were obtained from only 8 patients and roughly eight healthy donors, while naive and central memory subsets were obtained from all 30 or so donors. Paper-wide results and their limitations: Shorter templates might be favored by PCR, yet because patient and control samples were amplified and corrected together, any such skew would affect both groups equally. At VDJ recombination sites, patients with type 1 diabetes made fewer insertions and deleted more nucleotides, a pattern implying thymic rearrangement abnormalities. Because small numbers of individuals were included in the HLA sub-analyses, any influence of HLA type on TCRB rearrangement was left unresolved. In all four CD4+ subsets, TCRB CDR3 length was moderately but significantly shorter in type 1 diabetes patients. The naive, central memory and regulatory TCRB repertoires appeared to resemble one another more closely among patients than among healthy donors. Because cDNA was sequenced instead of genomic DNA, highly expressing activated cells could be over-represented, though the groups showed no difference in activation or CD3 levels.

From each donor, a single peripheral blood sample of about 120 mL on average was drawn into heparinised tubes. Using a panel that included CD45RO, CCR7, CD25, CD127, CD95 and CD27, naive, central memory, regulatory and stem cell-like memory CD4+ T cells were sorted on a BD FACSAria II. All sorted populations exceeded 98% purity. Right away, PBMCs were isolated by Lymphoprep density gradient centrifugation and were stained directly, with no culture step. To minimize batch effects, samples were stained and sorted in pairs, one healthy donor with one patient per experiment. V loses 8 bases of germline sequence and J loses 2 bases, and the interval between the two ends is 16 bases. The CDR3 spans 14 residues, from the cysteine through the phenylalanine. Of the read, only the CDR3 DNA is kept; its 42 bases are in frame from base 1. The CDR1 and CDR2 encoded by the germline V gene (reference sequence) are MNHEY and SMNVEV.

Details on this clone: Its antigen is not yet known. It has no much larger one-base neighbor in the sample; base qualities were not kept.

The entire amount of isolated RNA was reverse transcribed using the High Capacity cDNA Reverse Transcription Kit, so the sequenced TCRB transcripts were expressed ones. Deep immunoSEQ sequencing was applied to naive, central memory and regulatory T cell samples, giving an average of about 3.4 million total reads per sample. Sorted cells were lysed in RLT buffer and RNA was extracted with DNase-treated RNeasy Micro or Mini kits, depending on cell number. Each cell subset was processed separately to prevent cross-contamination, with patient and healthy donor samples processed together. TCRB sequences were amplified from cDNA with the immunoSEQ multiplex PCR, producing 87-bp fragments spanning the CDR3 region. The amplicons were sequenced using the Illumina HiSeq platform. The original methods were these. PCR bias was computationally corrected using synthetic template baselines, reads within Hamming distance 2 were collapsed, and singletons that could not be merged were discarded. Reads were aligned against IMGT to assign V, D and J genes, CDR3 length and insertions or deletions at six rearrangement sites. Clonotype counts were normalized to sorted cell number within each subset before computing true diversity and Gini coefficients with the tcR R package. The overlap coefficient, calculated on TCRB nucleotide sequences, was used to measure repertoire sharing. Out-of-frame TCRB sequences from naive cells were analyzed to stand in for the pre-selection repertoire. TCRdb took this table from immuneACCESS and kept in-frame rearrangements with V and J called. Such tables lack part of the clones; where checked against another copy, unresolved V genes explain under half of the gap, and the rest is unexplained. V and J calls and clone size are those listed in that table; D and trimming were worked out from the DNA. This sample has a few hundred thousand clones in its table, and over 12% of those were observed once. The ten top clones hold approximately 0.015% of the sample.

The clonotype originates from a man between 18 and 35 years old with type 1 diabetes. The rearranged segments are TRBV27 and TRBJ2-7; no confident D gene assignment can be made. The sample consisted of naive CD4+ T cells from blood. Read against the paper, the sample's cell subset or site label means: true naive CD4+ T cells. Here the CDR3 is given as CASARLVSTYEQYF. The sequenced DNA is TGTGCCAGCGCGAGGTTAGTGAGTACCTACGAGCAGTACTTC.